This section outlines one TCR beta chain sequence together with its context. The source of the sample is a study of OX40 agonist ivuxolimab in advanced cancers. TCRdb's copy holds only in-frame clones and misses some; the assay was immunoSEQ multiplex PCR. The sample includes about 31,000 clones, over 75% of them seen just once. The germline gives CDR1 SGHVS, CDR2 FNYEAQ. This CDR3 is 16 amino acids long. V was cut by 3 bases and J by 1 base, with 16 bases left in between. This TCR was recovered from an adult with an advanced solid tumor such as melanoma, head and neck, liver or kidney cancer. The gene calls are TRBV7-6 and TRBJ2-7; D is perhaps TRBD2 (7 bases). The sequenced sample was CD4+ or CD8+ T cells sorted from blood, obtained in a trial of the OX40 agonist ivuxolimab. CDR3 loop: CASSLGGAGGSYEQYF. Written as DNA, the CDR3 is TGTGCCAGCAGCTTGGGGGGGGCCGGTGGATCCTACGAGCAGTACTTC. The full variable domain, in which reference TRBV7-6 and TRBJ2-7 provide the parts outside the CDR3, is GAGVSQSPRYKVTKRGQDVALRCDPISGHVSLYWYRQALGQGPEFLTYFNYEAQQDKSGLPNDRFSAERPEGSISTLTIQRTEQRDSAMYRCASSLGGAGGSYEQYFGPGTRLTVT.